This passage covers 8 T cell receptor beta chains from one sample sequenced in a study of beta chain features in type 1 diabetes. The authors reverse transcribed all of the isolated RNA, so sequencing captured expressed TCRB transcripts. The data were produced by immunoSEQ multiplex PCR, yet TCRdb's version contains in-frame clones alone and is incomplete. This table holds 280,000 or so clones, over 12% found once. These receptors have no known antigen. Study outcomes and limitations: Researchers report that Type 1 diabetes patients had moderately but significantly shorter TCRB CDR3s across all four CD4+ subsets.

Sequenced sample: naive CD4+ T cells from blood. The receptors derive from a young man with type 1 diabetes.

This clone has only a few counts. The genes are TRBV20-1 and TRBJ2-7; D gene uncertain. Germline CDR1 and CDR2: DFQATT and SNEGSKA (reference sequence). The V end lost 6 bases, the J end lost 1 base, and 7 bases lay between the germline ends. The length of the CDR3 is 11 residues. CDR3 nucleotides: TGCAGTGCGGCCCGATCCTACGAGCAGTACTTC. Translating gives CSAARSYEQYF.

Only a few counts were recorded for this clone. The chain uses TRBV10-2 and TRBJ2-3, with a possible D match to TRBD1 (5 bases). CDR3 length: 13 amino acids. Germline CDR1 reads WSHSY; CDR2 reads SAAADI. V was trimmed by 4 bases and J by 4 bases, leaving 9 bases between them. The CDR3 nucleotides are TGCGCCAGCAGTGTCGGACACGCAGATACGCAGTATTTT. Translated, it gives CASSVGHADTQYF.

This clone occurred a few times. The chain is built from TRBV7-9 and TRBJ2-7, with TRBD1 as a possible D gene (5 bases). Germline assignment: CDR1 SEHNR and CDR2 FQNEAQ (reference sequence). Trimming cost V 6 bases and J 3 bases, with 15 bases left between them. The CDR3 is 14 amino acids. In DNA, the CDR3 is TGTGCCAGCAGTCACAGGAACAACCACTACGAGCAGTACTTC. Translating it yields CASSHRNNHYEQYF. Full variable domain (outside the CDR3, taken from reference TRBV7-9 and TRBJ2-7): DTGVSQNPRHKITKRGQNVTFRCDPISEHNRLYWYRQTLGQGPEFLTYFQNEAQLEKSRLLSDRFSAERPKGSFSTLEIQRTEQGDSAMYLCASSHRNNHYEQYFGPGTRLTVT.

The chain uses TRBV7-2 and TRBJ1-5, with 9 bases that match TRBD1. This CDR3 is 14 amino acids long. Per germline, CDR1 SGHTA and CDR2 FQGNSA. V lost 5 bases, J lost 11 bases, and 10 bases stayed unmatched. In nucleotides, the CDR3 is TGTGCCAGCAGCGGTACAGGGGGCCTAGGAGCCCAGCATTTT. This sequence encodes CASSGTGGLGAQHF.

This clone was detected a few times. This rearrangement joins TRBV14 to TRBJ2-2; the match to TRBD1 covers 10 bases. The CDR3 loop spans 17 amino acids. Germline lookup yields CDR1 SGHDN and CDR2 FVKESK. The junction had 12 bases not matched to a gene; V was cut back by 5 bases and J by 6 bases. The CDR3 loop reads CASSTPSGTGVAGELFF. CDR3 DNA: TGTGCCAGCAGCACCCCCTCCGGGACAGGGGTTGCCGGGGAGCTGTTTTTT.

In its sample, this clone was seen a few times. The rearrangement links TRBV2 to TRBJ2-3; 12 bases map to TRBD2. The CDR3 is made up of 14 amino acids. With V trimmed by 6 bases and J by 3 bases, 1 base remained unmatched. Germline V gene lookup returns CDR1 SNHLY and CDR2 FYNNEI. The CDR3 sequence: CASRTSGGTDTQYF. For the CDR3, the DNA is TGTGCCAGCAGGACTAGCGGGGGAACAGATACGCAGTATTTT. Together with reference TRBV2 and TRBJ2-3, the CDR3 gives the full variable domain: EPEVTQTPSHQVTQMGQEVILRCVPISNHLYFYWYRQILGQKVEFLVSFYNNEISEKSEIFDDQFSVERPDGSNFTLKIRSTKLEDSAMYFCASRTSGGTDTQYFGPGTRLTVL.

This clone came up a few times. The J gene is TRBJ2-7, the V gene TRBV18; D might be TRBD1 (6 bases). Per the germline V gene, CDR1 is KGHSH and CDR2 is LQKENI. The V gene lost 2 bases and the J gene lost 2 bases, with 13 bases spanning the gap. This CDR3 has 15 amino acids. CDR3 in DNA: TGTGCCAGCTCACCAGGTGTCGGACAGACCTACGAGCAGTACTTC. Its translation is CASSPGVGQTYEQYF.

This clone was observed a few times. V and J are TRBV7-2 and TRBJ2-5, with 7 bases that match TRBD2. Trimming cost V 5 bases and J 4 bases; bases outside gene matches: 7. Germline-derived CDR1 and CDR2 are SGHTA and FQGNSA. The CDR3 spans 14 residues. CDR3 region: CASSGGGGLETQYF. For the CDR3, the DNA is TGTGCCAGCAGCGGGGGGGGAGGGTTAGAGACCCAGTACTTC.